This T cell receptor (beta chain) was captured in a study of metastatic and nonmetastatic thyroid tumors (dated by TCRdb to 2020 to 2021). At the level of the whole study: For patients with malignant and with benign thyroid disease, the researchers compared repertoires between peripheral blood samples and tumor or nodule tissue samples. Beyond this particular receptor, the publication reports: In both blood and tumor samples, TCR beta diversity was reported to be significantly higher in malignant tumors than in benign nodules.

Before undergoing thyroid surgery, none of the patients had been given any kind of treatment. Patient clinical samples collected from the early 2010s to the late 2010s were retrospectively analysed using T-cell receptor beta sequencing. Library preparation was by PCR. The sequencer listed for this sample is Illumina HiSeq 4000. The TCR beta-chain CDR3 region of each patient was profiled by high-throughput sequencing. The authors' analysis ran thus. Drawing on CDR3 differences between clinicopathological groups, the researchers built a classifier meant to tell apart patients with distant-metastatic papillary thyroid cancer. The Shannon index was used to measure repertoire diversity, and the Morisita-Horn index was used to measure how similar tumor and blood repertoires were. TCRdb reanalyzed the raw reads on its own, using fastp at Q25 for trimming and MiXCR for clone calling, and kept in-frame beta chains. TCRdb, not the original authors, processed these V and J calls. The sample includes tens of thousands of clones, with less than 15% observed a single time. Roughly 17% of the sample rests with the top ten.

This clone was recorded at least ten times. Its antigen remains unidentified. One base away there is no much larger clone; base qualities are not given. Via the germline V gene, CDR1 is MGHDK and CDR2 SYGVNS. The CDR3 runs 15 residues from the cysteine to the phenylalanine. Only CDR3 DNA is held: 45 bases, read in frame from base 1. Trimming leaves V shorter by 5 bases and J shorter by 2 bases, with the junction holding 6 bases beyond the gene matches. The chain employs TRBV25-1 and TRBJ2-1; TRBD2 matches 7 bases in the middle. The origin of this receptor is a female donor with papillary thyroid cancer or a benign thyroid nodule (not recorded which). Some clones in this sample may be carry-over from other donors' samples. The specimen sequenced was blood. The base sequence is TGTGCCAGCAGTTGGAACGGGAGGACCTACAATGAGCAGTTCTTC. This translates into CASSWNGRTYNEQFF.